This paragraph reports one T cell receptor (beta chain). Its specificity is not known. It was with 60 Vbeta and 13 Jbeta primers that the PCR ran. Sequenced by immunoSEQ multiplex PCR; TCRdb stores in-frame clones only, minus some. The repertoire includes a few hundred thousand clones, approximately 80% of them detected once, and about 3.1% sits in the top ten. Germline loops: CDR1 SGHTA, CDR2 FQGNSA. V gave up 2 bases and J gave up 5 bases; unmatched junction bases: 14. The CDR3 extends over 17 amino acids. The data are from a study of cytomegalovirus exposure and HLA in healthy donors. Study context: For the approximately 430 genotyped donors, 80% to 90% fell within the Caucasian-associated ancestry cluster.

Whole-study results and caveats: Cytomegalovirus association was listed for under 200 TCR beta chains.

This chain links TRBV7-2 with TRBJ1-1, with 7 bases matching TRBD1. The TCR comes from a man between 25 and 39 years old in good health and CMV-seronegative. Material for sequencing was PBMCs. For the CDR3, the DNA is TGTGCCAGCAGCTTATCCCCGACAGGGCTAAGCTCGACTGAAGCTTTCTTT. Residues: CASSLSPTGLSSTEAFF. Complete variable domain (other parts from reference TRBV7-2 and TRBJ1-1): GAGVSQSPSNKVTEKGKDVELRCDPISGHTALYWYRQSLGQGLEFLIYFQGNSAPDKSGLPSDRFSAERTGGSVSTLTIQRTQQEDSAVYLCASSLSPTGLSSTEAFFGQGTRLTVV.